The 28 T cell receptor beta chains below all came from one sample that was sequenced in a study of Ad26.COV2.S vaccination and SARS-CoV-2 variants (dated by TCRdb to the early 2020s). The library was built by means of the immunoSEQ multiplex PCR assay. This is the immuneACCESS table as TCRdb keeps it, with only in-frame sequences that have V and J called. A part of the clones is gone; compared with another copy, unresolved V genes explain less than half, and the rest is unexplained. A total of about 350,000 clones appear in this sample, around 88% of them only once. Jointly, the top ten make up over 8.5% of the sample. The treatment or condition label for this specimen denotes: 15 to 20 received Ad26.COV2.S at low or high dose, single or two shots; several received placebo; per-sample allocation not given. For vaccine and placebo recipients, the sequenced repertoires came from samples collected on day 63 after the first injection.

The specimen comprised peripheral blood, sampled in a trial of Ad26.COV2.S vaccine versus placebo. The source is a person aged 18-65 years who received the Ad26.COV2.S COVID-19 vaccine or a placebo.

In this sample, this clone turned up a few times. The chain joins TRBV27 to TRBJ1-3; D is unresolved. V was trimmed by 6 bases and J by 0 bases, leaving 6 bases between them. CDR1 and CDR2 (germline): MNHEY, SMNVEV (reference sequence). The CDR3 is 13 residues long. DNA for the CDR3: TGTGCCAGCAGACAATTCTCTGGAAACACCATATATTTT. Translation: CASRQFSGNTIYF.

The chain recombines TRBV30 with TRBJ1-2, with D unclear. The germline CDR1 and CDR2 sequences are GTSNPN and SVGIG (reference sequence). V gave up 3 bases and J gave up 4 bases, with 9 bases separating them. The CDR3 is 12 amino acids. The CDR3 DNA follows: TGTGCCTGGAGCCACCGGGGCTATGGCTACACCTTC. Amino acid sequence: CAWSHRGYGYTF.

V and J are TRBV5-4 and TRBJ1-1; 9 bases fit TRBD1. The germline V gene has CDR1 SGHNT and CDR2 YYREEE (reference sequence). V shed 4 bases and J 10 bases; nucleotides not matched to a gene: 5. The CDR3 is made up of 12 amino acids. The CDR3: CASSIQGARAFF. As DNA, the CDR3 is TGTGCCAGCAGCATACAGGGGGCGCGAGCTTTCTTT.

The J gene is TRBJ1-1, the V gene TRBV6-1; D not resolved. Germline V gene data show CDR1 as MNHNS and CDR2 as SASEGT. V was pared by 2 bases and J by 4 bases, with 8 bases between. This CDR3 is 13 amino acids long. The CDR3 reads CASSEQGPTEAFF. In nucleotides, the CDR3 is TGTGCCAGCAGTGAACAAGGGCCCACTGAAGCTTTCTTT.

The rearrangement links TRBV5-1 to TRBJ1-3; no clear D gene. The CDR3 is made up of 15 amino acids. V was trimmed by 0 bases and J by 0 bases, leaving 7 bases between them. Germline V gives CDR1 SGHRS, CDR2 YFSETQ. This chain's CDR3 is CASSLEAASGNTIYF. The CDR3 coding sequence is TGCGCCAGCAGCTTGGAGGCAGCCTCTGGAAACACCATATATTTT.

The chain joins TRBV7-2 to TRBJ2-3; D ambiguous. The V end was cut by 1 base, the J end by 4 bases, with 9 bases between. The CDR3 is 14 residues long. Germline values: CDR1 SGHTA, CDR2 FQGNSA. This CDR3 reads CASSLGRAPDTQYF. The CDR3 nucleotides read TGTGCCAGCAGCTTAGGACGGGCACCAGATACGCAGTATTTT.

This clone occurred a few times. The chain carries TRBV18 and TRBJ1-1, with D hard to call. Germline loops: CDR1 KGHSH, CDR2 LQKENI. V lost 2 bases and J 0 bases, leaving 4 bases between the germline ends. The CDR3 runs to 13 residues. The CDR3 sequence: CASSPTMNTEAFF. Written as DNA, the CDR3 is TGTGCCAGCTCACCAACGATGAACACTGAAGCTTTCTTT.

The DNA for the CDR3 is TGTGCCAGCAGCTCACGGACAGGGGGGAATGAAAAACTGTTTTTT. Translation: CASSSRTGGNEKLFF. The chain is built from TRBV11-2 and TRBJ1-4; TRBD1 agrees at 10 bases. V trimming: 4 bases; J trimming: 5 bases; junction bases outside the gene matches: 4. CDR3 length equals 15 residues. The germline V gene encodes CDR1 SGHAT and CDR2 FQNNGV.

CDR3 sequence reads: CSVSLGREGGTDTQYF. In nucleotides, the CDR3 is TGCAGTGTTAGTCTTGGGCGGGAGGGCGGAACAGATACGCAGTATTTT. This chain connects TRBV20-1 to TRBJ2-3; TRBD2 agrees at 9 bases. V lost 7 bases to trimming and J lost 3 bases; unmatched junction nucleotides: 14. The CDR3 has 16 amino acids. The germline V gene has CDR1 DFQATT and CDR2 SNEGSKA (reference sequence).

This chain uses TRBV5-4 with TRBJ2-7; no reliable D call. This CDR3 spans 14 amino acids. Trimming took off 4 bases at V and 2 bases at J, with 13 bases between the two ends. From germline, CDR1 is SGHNT and CDR2 YYREEE (reference sequence). CDR3 region: CASSPVGNTYEQYF. Here the CDR3 DNA reads TGTGCCAGCAGCCCCGTGGGGAACACCTACGAGCAGTACTTC.

The rearrangement links TRBV2 to TRBJ2-7, with D uncertain. From germline, CDR1 is SNHLY and CDR2 FYNNEI. The CDR3 totals 12 residues. The V end was cut by 7 bases, the J end by 2 bases, with 9 bases between. This CDR3 reads CASKTYPYEQYF. CDR3 nucleotides: TGTGCCAGCAAAACCTACCCCTACGAGCAGTACTTC. Filled out from reference TRBV2 and TRBJ2-7, the complete variable domain reads EPEVTQTPSHQVTQMGQEVILRCVPISNHLYFYWYRQILGQKVEFLVSFYNNEISEKSEIFDDQFSVERPDGSNFTLKIRSTKLEDSAMYFCASKTYPYEQYFGPGTRLTVT.

This sequence joins TRBV5-4 and TRBJ2-7; 7 nucleotides match TRBD2. The junction had 7 bases not matched to a gene; V was cut back by 1 base and J by 3 bases. Germline CDR1 and CDR2: SGHNT and YYREEE (reference sequence). CDR3 length: 15 amino acids. This CDR3 is CASSLRDGGFYEQYF. The CDR3 nucleotides read TGTGCCAGCAGCTTGAGGGACGGGGGGTTCTACGAGCAGTACTTC.

This sequence joins TRBV28 and TRBJ1-2, with TRBD1 as a possible D gene (5 bases). Germline CDR1 and CDR2: MDHEN and SYDVKM. CDR3 length equals 14 residues. Trimming stripped 2 bases from V and 8 bases from J, with 15 bases between. CDR3 in amino acids: CASSLNLFREGYTF. CDR3 DNA sequence: TGTGCCAGCAGTTTAAACTTATTCAGGGAAGGCTACACCTTC.

The chain is built from TRBV7-2 and TRBJ2-7, with 12 positions matching TRBD2. CDR3 length equals 17 residues. V trimming: 1 base; J trimming: 6 bases; junction bases outside the gene matches: 10. Germline loops: CDR1 SGHTA, CDR2 FQGNSA. In DNA, the CDR3 is TGTGCCAGCAGCTTAGTGACCGGGCTAGCGGGGGGGAGCGAGCAGTACTTC. It translates to CASSLVTGLAGGSEQYF.

The rearrangement joins TRBV18 to TRBJ1-3; 7 nucleotides line up with TRBD1. CDR3 length: 17 amino acids. Germline lookup yields CDR1 KGHSH and CDR2 LQKENI. Trimming cost V 0 bases and J 0 bases; bases outside gene matches: 5. The CDR3 is CASSPPRGQSSGNTIYF. CDR3 DNA sequence: TGTGCCAGCTCACCACCGAGGGGACAGAGCTCTGGAAACACCATATATTTT.

This chain uses TRBV4-2 with TRBJ2-2, with a possible D match to TRBD2 (5 bases). The CDR3 has 14 amino acids. Trimming removed 8 bases at V and 2 bases at J, with 12 bases between. Germline V lookup: CDR1 LGHNA, CDR2 YNFKEQ. This CDR3 is CASGGGKNTGELFF. The CDR3 DNA sequence: TGTGCCAGCGGTGGAGGCAAAAACACCGGGGAGCTGTTTTTT.

The table lists this clone with a few counts. The rearrangement uses TRBV30 and TRBJ1-2; D call uncertain. The germline V gene encodes CDR1 GTSNPN and CDR2 SVGIG (reference sequence). This CDR3 spans 11 amino acids. V gave up 2 bases and J gave up 8 bases, with 9 bases separating them. The CDR3 spells CAWSPGGGYTF. The DNA for the CDR3 is TGTGCCTGGAGTCCAGGCGGGGGCTACACCTTC.

This clone occurred once. The genes are TRBV28 and TRBJ1-5, with a tentative D call TRBD1 (6 bases). Germline values: CDR1 MDHEN, CDR2 SYDVKM. The ends were cut back, 3 bases at V and 3 bases at J, with 12 bases in the middle. The CDR3 has 15 amino acids. Written as DNA, the CDR3 is TGTGCCAGCAGTTTGACAGGAGGGTACAATCAGCCCCAGCATTTT. Translation gives CASSLTGGYNQPQHF. The complete variable domain, with remaining parts taken from reference TRBV28 and TRBJ1-5, reads DVKVTQSSRYLVKRTGEKVFLECVQDMDHENMFWYRQDPGLGLRLIYFSYDVKMKEKGDIPEGYSVSREKKERFSLILESASTNQTSMYLCASSLTGGYNQPQHFGDGTRLSIL.

This clone was seen just once. This CDR3 reads CASSYSLLYEQYF. CDR3 in DNA: TGTGCCAGCAGTTACTCGTTGCTTTACGAGCAGTACTTC. This rearrangement joins TRBV6-5 to TRBJ2-7, with unresolved D. The V gene's germline CDR1 is MNHEY and CDR2 SVGAGI. The CDR3 sequence is 13 residues long. V shed 0 bases and J shed 4 bases, with 7 bases lying between them.

This CDR3 reads CASSQDGTPKGWAKNIQYF. The DNA for the CDR3 is TGTGCCAGCAGCCAAGATGGGACCCCGAAGGGTTGGGCCAAAAACATTCAGTACTTC. The chain employs TRBV3-1 (or the pseudogene TRBV3-2) and TRBJ2-4; D is tentatively TRBD1 or TRBD2 (5 bases each). Trimming took 0 bases from V and 1 from J, leaving 19 bases between them. CDR1 and CDR2 from the germline V gene are LGHDT and YNNKEL (reference sequence). The CDR3 is made up of 19 amino acids.

The rearrangement joins TRBV7-3 to TRBJ2-3; TRBD2 aligns across 9 bases. This CDR3 contains 14 residues. In germline, CDR1 is SGHTA, CDR2 FQGTGA. J gave up 4 bases and V 8 bases, and 7 bases lay outside the gene matches. The CDR3 loop is CASEAGGPADTQYF. The DNA for the CDR3 is TGTGCCAGCGAGGCGGGAGGGCCGGCAGATACGCAGTATTTT.

V is TRBV6-5 and J is TRBJ2-2; no firm D call. CDR1 is MNHEY and CDR2 is SVGAGI in the germline V gene. The ends were cut back, 8 bases at V and 0 bases at J, with 10 bases in the middle. This CDR3 is 14 amino acids long. The CDR3 nucleotides read TGTGCCAGCTTACCGACGGCGAACACCGGGGAGCTGTTTTTT. Its translation is CASLPTANTGELFF.

The rearrangement uses TRBV7-2 and TRBJ1-1, with D perhaps matching TRBD1 (5 bases). V lost 4 bases and J 2 bases, leaving 14 bases between the germline ends. The CDR3 contains 15 residues. The germline V gene encodes CDR1 SGHTA and CDR2 FQGNSA. CDR3 DNA sequence: TGTGCCAGCAGCTACCCGGGACTCCCAAACACTGAAGCTTTCTTT. Its translation is CASSYPGLPNTEAFF.

This chain links TRBV6-6 with TRBJ2-1; D perhaps matches TRBD2 (6 bases). The V end lost 7 bases, the J end lost 2 bases, and 15 bases lay between the germline ends. The CDR3 runs to 15 residues. Germline V gives CDR1 MNHNY, CDR2 SVGAGI (reference sequence). CDR3 region: CASTIGTATYNEQFF. The CDR3 nucleotides read TGTGCCAGCACCATAGGGACTGCTACCTACAATGAGCAGTTCTTC.

CDR3 sequence reads: CASSLGTSGAHEQYF. DNA of the CDR3: TGTGCCAGCAGCTTAGGGACTAGCGGGGCACACGAGCAGTACTTC. The rearrangement uses TRBV11-2 and TRBJ2-7; 12 nucleotides align to TRBD2. The CDR3 spans 15 residues. In germline, CDR1 is SGHAT, CDR2 FQNNGV. The V and J ends lost 1 base and 5 bases, in that order; junction bases with no gene match: 3.

This clone was observed once. This chain links TRBV4-2 with TRBJ1-2; no clear D. The germline V and J ends were trimmed by 1 base and 3 bases, with 9 bases remaining between them. Germline loops: CDR1 LGHNA, CDR2 YNFKEQ. The CDR3 spans 14 residues. CDR3 nucleotide sequence: TGTGCCAGCAGCCAAGTAGAGGTTCACTATGGCTACACCTTC. Translated, it gives CASSQVEVHYGYTF.

The rearrangement links TRBV6-5 to TRBJ2-5, with D unclear. Per germline, CDR1 MNHEY and CDR2 SVGAGI. V was shortened by 1 base and J by 4 bases, with 7 bases between the two germline ends. The CDR3 covers 13 residues. CDR3 protein: CASSYWRAETQYF. DNA for the CDR3: TGTGCCAGCAGTTACTGGCGAGCAGAGACCCAGTACTTC.

In its sample, this clone was seen a few times. This rearrangement joins TRBV14 to TRBJ1-6; 7 nucleotides line up with TRBD1. Germline lookup yields CDR1 SGHDN and CDR2 FVKESK. The CDR3 is made up of 18 amino acids. The V segment lost 2 bases and the J segment 8 bases; nucleotides outside the gene matches: 15. CDR3: CASSQRGQRGNLHSPLHF. CDR3 nucleotides: TGTGCCAGCAGCCAAAGGGGGCAGAGGGGCAATTTGCATTCACCCCTCCACTTT.